Listed below are T cell receptor beta chains from one sample, sequenced in a study of regulatory T cells in long-lasting Graves disease. One entry per CDR3 protein, called by TCRdb with MiXCR from the multiplex PCR reads. The table records about 430,000 distinct CDR3 sequences, 21% of them present only once. The sample here was peripheral blood mononuclear cells (PBMCs), taken when the disease was refractory, from a patient treated with antithyroid drugs. These receptors were obtained from a female donor with Graves disease. Each CDR3 is given with its conserved first and last residue. D genes are given only for firm matches. Some rows mark clone size as missing; the rest say once, few, many or name a class of expanded clone.

size	V	J	D	DNA	CDR3
NA	TRBV9	TRBJ2-5	TRBD1	TGTGCCAGCAGCACAACAGGGGGCCAAGAGACCCAGTACTTC	CASSTTGGQETQYF
many	TRBV6-1	TRBJ2-2	NA	TGTGCCAGCAGGATAAAGGGGGGGACACTGAACACCGGGGAGCTGTTTTTT	CASRIKGGTLNTGELFF
many	TRBV28	TRBJ1-4	NA	TGTGCCAGCACGCGGGGTGAAAAACTGTTTTTT	CASTRGEKLFF
many	TRBV12-3/TRBV12-4	TRBJ1-1	TRBD1	TGTGCCAGCAGTCCGACCGGGACAGGGTTTGAAGCTTTCTTT	CASSPTGTGFEAFF
many	TRBV3-1	TRBJ1-1	TRBD1	TGTGCCAGCAGTTTCGGACAGGGGGACGGAGCTTTCTTT	CASSFGQGDGAFF
many	TRBV6-1	TRBJ1-3	TRBD1	TGTGCCAGCAGTAGCATCGGGACAGGGCCTGGAAACACCATATATTTT	CASSSIGTGPGNTIYF
many	TRBV28	TRBJ2-7	TRBD1	TGTGCCAGCAGGGATGGGACAGGGTGGGGGGGCGAGCAGTACTTC	CASRDGTGWGGEQYF
few	TRBV5-1	TRBJ1-2	NA	TGCGCCAGCAGCTCGGACACCATCTATGGCTACACCTTC	CASSSDTIYGYTF
NA	TRBV6-2/TRBV6-3	TRBJ1-5	NA	TGTGCCAGCAGTTACAGATATCAGCCCCAGCATTTT	CASSYRYQPQHF
NA	TRBV29-1	TRBJ2-2	NA	TGCAGCGTTGAAGAGCGGACGAACACCGGGGAGCTGTTTTTT	CSVEERTNTGELFF
NA	TRBV6-5	TRBJ2-1	TRBD2	TGTGCCAGCAGTTACGGCGGGAGGGCCTCCTACAATGAGCAGTTCTTC	CASSYGGRASYNEQFF
NA	TRBV7-8	TRBJ2-7	TRBD2	TGTGCCAGCAGCCCCGGGAGGCGCGAGCAGTACTTC	CASSPGRREQYF
many	TRBV28	TRBJ2-2	NA	TGTGCCAGCAGCCATGGGGGGCTAGCGTTAGCTACCGGGGAGCTGTTTTTT	CASSHGGLALATGELFF
NA	TRBV6-2/TRBV6-3	TRBJ1-5	NA	TGTGCCAGCAGTACGAACTTGAATCAGCCCCAGCATTTT	CASSTNLNQPQHF
few	TRBV24-1	TRBJ1-1	NA	TGTGCCACCAGCGGAGGAACTGAAGCTTTCTTT	CATSGGTEAFF
NA	TRBV6-9	TRBJ2-7	TRBD1	TGTGCCAGCAGTTCAGGGGGCCCCGGCGAGCAGTACTTC	CASSSGGPGEQYF
NA	TRBV20-1	TRBJ1-1	NA	TGCAGTGCTAGGGGGCCGAACACTGAAGCTTTCTTT	CSARGPNTEAFF